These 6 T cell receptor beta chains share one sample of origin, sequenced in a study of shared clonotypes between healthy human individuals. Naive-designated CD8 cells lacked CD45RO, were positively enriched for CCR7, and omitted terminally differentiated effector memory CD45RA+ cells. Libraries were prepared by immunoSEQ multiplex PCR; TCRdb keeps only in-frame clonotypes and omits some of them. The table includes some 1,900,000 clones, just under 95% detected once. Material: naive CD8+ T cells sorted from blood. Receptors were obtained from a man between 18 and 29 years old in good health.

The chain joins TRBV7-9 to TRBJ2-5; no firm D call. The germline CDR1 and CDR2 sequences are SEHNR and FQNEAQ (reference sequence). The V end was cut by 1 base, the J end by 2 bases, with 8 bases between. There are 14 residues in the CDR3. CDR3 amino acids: CASSLEVGQETQYF. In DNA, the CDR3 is TGTGCCAGCAGCTTAGAGGTGGGACAAGAGACCCAGTACTTC.

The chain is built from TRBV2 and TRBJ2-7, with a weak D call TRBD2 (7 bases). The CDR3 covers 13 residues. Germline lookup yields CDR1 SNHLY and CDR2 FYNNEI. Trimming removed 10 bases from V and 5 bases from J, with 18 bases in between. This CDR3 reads CATELAGADEQYF. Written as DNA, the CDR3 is TGTGCCACCGAGCTCGCGGGGGCAGACGAGCAGTACTTC. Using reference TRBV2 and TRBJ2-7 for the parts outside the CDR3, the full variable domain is EPEVTQTPSHQVTQMGQEVILRCVPISNHLYFYWYRQILGQKVEFLVSFYNNEISEKSEIFDDQFSVERPDGSNFTLKIRSTKLEDSAMYFCATELAGADEQYFGPGTRLTVT.

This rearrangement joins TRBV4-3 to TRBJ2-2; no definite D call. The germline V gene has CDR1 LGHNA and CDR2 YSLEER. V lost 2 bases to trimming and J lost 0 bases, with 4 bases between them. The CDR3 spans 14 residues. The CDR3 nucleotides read TGCGCCAGCAGCCAAAACACGAACACCGGGGAGCTGTTTTTT. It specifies CASSQNTNTGELFF.

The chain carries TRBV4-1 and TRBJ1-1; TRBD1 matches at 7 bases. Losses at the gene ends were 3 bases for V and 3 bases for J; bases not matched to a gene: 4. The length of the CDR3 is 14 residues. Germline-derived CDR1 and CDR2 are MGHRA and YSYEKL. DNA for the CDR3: TGCGCCAGCAGCCAGAGCGACAGGGACACTGAAGCTTTCTTT. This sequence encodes CASSQSDRDTEAFF.

The CDR3 DNA follows: TGTGCCAGCAGCCAAGAGACAGACTATGAAAAACTGTTTTTT. Translating it yields CASSQETDYEKLFF. The chain uses TRBV4-2 and TRBJ1-4; weak D call: TRBD1 (5 bases). Germline-derived CDR1 and CDR2 are LGHNA and YNFKEQ. The CDR3 contains 14 residues. Trimming pared 0 bases from V and 6 bases from J, leaving 8 bases between.

The CDR3 nucleotides read TGCGCCAGCGGGACAGGGGTTGTCGAGACCCAGTACTTC. It yields the protein CASGTGVVETQYF. This chain joins TRBV10-2 and TRBJ2-5; 10 bases are shared with TRBD1. The germline CDR1 and CDR2 sequences are WSHSY and SAAADI. The CDR3 covers 13 residues. J lost 5 bases, V lost 8 bases, and 5 bases had no gene match.